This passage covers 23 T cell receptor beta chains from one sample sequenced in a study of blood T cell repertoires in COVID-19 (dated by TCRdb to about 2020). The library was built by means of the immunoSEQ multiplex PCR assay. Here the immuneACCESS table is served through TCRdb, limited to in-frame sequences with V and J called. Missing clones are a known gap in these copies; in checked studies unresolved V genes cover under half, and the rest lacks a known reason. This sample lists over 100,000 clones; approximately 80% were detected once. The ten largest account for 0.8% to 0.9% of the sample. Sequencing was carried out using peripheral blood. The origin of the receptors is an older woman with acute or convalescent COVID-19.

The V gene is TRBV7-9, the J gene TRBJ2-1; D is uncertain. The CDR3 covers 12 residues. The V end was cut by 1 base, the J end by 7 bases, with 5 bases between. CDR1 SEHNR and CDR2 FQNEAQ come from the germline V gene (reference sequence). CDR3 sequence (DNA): TGTGCCAGCAGCTTAGTCGGTAATGAGCAGTTCTTC. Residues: CASSLVGNEQFF.

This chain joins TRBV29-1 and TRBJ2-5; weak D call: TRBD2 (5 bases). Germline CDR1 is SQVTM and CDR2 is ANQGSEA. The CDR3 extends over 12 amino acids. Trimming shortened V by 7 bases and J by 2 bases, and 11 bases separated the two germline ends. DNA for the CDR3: TGCAGCGCCCGCCGGGATCAAGAGACCCAGTACTTC. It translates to CSARRDQETQYF.

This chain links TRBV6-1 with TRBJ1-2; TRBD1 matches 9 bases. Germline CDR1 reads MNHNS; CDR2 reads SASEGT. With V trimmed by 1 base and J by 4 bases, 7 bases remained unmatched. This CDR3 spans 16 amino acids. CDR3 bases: TGTGCCAGCAGTGAAGGAGGGACAGGGACCCTCTATGGCTACACCTTC. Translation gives CASSEGGTGTLYGYTF.

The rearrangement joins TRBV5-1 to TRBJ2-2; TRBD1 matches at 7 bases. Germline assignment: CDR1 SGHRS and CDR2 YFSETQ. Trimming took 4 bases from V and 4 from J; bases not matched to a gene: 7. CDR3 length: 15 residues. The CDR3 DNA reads TGCGCCAGCAGCAACCCGGGACAGACCACCGGGGAGCTGTTTTTT. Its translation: CASSNPGQTTGELFF.

CDR3 nucleotides: TGTGCCAGCAGCTTAACTAGCGGGAGTGCAGATACGCAGTATTTT. Translating it yields CASSLTSGSADTQYF. The J gene is TRBJ2-3, the V gene TRBV9; 11 bases align to TRBD2. The CDR3 sequence is 15 residues long. J was trimmed by 4 bases and V by 4 bases; bases with no gene match: 5. Germline CDR1 and CDR2: SGDLS and YYNGEE.

This CDR3 is CASGGANQPQHF. The CDR3 DNA reads as TGTGCCAGTGGGGGGGCAAATCAGCCCCAGCATTTT. The chain combines TRBV2 with TRBJ1-5; possibly TRBD1 for D (6 bases). Trimming took off 9 bases at V and 4 bases at J, with 10 bases between the two ends. Looked up from germline, CDR1 is SNHLY and CDR2 is FYNNEI. This CDR3 is built from 12 residues.

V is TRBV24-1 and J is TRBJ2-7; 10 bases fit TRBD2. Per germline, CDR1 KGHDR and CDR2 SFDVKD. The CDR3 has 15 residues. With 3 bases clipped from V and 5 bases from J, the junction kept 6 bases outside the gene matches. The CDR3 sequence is CATSDPTSGINEQYF. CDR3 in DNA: TGTGCCACCAGTGATCCAACTAGCGGGATTAACGAGCAGTACTTC.

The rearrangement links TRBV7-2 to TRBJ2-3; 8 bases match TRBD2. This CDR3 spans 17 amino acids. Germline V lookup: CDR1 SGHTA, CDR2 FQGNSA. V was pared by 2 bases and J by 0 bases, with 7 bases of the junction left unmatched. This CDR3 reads CASSLQSGGYSTDTQYF. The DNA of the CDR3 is TGTGCCAGCAGCTTACAGAGCGGGGGTTATAGCACAGATACGCAGTATTTT.

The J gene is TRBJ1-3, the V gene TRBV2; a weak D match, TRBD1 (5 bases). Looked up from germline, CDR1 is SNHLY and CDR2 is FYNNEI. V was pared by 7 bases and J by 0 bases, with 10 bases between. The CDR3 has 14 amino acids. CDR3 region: CASKEGSSGNTIYF. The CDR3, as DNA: TGTGCCAGCAAGGAGGGGAGCTCTGGAAACACCATATATTTT.

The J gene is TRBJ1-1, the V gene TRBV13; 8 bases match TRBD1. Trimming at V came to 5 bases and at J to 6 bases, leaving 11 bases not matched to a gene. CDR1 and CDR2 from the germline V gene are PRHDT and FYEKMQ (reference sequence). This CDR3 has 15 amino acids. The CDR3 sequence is CASSRQGAGLAEAFF. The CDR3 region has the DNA TGTGCCAGCAGCCGTCAGGGGGCGGGACTCGCTGAAGCTTTCTTT. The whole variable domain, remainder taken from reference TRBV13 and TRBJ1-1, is AAGVIQSPRHLIKEKRETATLKCYPIPRHDTVYWYQQGPGQDPQFLISFYEKMQSDKGSIPDRFSAQQFSDYHSELNMSSLELGDSALYFCASSRQGAGLAEAFFGQGTRLTVV.

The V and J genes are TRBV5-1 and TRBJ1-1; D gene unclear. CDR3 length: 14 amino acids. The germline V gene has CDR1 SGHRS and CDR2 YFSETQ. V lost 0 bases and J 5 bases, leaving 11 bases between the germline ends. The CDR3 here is CASSLEGRGTEAFF. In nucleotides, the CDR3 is TGCGCCAGCAGCTTGGAAGGAAGAGGGACTGAAGCTTTCTTT.

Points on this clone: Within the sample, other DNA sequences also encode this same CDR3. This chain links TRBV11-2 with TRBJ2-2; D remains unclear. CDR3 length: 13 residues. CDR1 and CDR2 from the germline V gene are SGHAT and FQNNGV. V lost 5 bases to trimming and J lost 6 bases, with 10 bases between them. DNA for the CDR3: TGTGCCAGCAGCCTATCCCGGTCCGGGGAGCTGTTTTTT. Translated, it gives CASSLSRSGELFF.

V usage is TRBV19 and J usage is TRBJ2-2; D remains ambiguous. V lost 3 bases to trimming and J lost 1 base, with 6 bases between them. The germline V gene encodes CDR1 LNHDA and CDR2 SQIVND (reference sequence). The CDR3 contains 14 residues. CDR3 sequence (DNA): TGTGCCAGTAGTATCAGAGGGAACACCGGGGAGCTGTTTTTT. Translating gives CASSIRGNTGELFF.

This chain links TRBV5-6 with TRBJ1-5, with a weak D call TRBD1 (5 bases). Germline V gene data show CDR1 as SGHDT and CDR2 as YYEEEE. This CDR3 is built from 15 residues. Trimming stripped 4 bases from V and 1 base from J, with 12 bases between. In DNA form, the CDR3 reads TGTGCCAGCAGCCACCGGGGGGTGAGCAATCAGCCCCAGCATTTT. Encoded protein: CASSHRGVSNQPQHF.

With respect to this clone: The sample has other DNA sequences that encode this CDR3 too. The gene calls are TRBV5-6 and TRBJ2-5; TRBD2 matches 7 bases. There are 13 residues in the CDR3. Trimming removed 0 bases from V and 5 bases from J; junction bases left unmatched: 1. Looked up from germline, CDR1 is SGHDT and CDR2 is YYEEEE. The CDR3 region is CASSLAGGETQYF. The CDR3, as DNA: TGTGCCAGCAGCTTGGCCGGGGGGGAGACCCAGTACTTC.

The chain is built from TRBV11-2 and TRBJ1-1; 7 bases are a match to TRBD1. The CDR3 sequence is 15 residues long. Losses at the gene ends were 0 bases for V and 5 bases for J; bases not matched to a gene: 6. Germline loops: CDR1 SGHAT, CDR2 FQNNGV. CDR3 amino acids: CASSLEEGAYTEAFF. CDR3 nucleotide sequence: TGTGCCAGCAGCTTAGAGGAGGGGGCATATACTGAAGCTTTCTTT.

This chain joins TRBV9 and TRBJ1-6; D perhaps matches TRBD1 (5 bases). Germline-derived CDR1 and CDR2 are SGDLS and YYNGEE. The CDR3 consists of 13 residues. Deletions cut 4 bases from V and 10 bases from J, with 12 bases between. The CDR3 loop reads CASSQSPGSPLHF. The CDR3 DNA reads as TGTGCCAGCAGCCAGAGCCCAGGGTCACCCCTCCACTTT.

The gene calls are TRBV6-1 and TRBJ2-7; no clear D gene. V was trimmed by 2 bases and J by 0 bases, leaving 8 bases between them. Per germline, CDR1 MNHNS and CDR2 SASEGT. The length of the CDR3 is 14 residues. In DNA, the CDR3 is TGTGCCAGCAGTGAACCGACGGGCTCCTACGAGCAGTACTTC. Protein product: CASSEPTGSYEQYF.

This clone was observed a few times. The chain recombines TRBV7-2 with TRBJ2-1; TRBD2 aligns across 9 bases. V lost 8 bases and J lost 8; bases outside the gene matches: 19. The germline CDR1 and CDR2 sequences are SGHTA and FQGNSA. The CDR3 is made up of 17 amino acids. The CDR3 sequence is CASRPPRGAGGNDEQFF. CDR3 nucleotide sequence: TGTGCCAGCCGACCTCCGAGGGGAGCGGGAGGAAACGATGAGCAGTTCTTC.

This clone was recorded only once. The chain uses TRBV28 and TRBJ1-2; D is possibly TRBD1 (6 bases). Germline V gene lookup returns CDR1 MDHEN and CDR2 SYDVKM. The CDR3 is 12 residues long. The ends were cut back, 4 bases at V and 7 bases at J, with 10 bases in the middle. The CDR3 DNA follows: TGTGCCAGCAGTTGGGGGCGGATTGGCTACACCTTC. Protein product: CASSWGRIGYTF.

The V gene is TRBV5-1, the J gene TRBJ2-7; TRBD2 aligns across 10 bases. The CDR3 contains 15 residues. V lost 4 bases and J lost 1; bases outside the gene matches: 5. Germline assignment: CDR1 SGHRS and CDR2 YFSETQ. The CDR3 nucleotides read TGCGCCAGCAGCATAGCGGGAGGCCGTTCCTACGAGCAGTACTTC. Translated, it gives CASSIAGGRSYEQYF.

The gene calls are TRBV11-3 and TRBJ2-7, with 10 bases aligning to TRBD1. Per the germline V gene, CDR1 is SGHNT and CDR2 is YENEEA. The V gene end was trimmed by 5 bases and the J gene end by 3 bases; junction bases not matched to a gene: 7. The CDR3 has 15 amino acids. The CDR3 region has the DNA TGTGCCAGCAGCCCCGGACAGGGGGAGTTCTACGAGCAGTACTTC. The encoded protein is CASSPGQGEFYEQYF.

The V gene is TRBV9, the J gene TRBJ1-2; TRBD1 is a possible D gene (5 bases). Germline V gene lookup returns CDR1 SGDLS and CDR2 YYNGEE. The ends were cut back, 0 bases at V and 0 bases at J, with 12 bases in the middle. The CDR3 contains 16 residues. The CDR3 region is CASSVVPTVANYGYTF. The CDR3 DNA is TGTGCCAGCAGCGTAGTTCCGACAGTAGCTAACTATGGCTACACCTTC.